The 2 T cell receptor beta chains listed next were all sequenced from one sample in a study of blood T cell repertoires in COVID-19. Data came from immunoSEQ multiplex PCR; TCRdb stores just in-frame clones and leaves some out. The table lists about 74,000 clones, more than 75% of them singletons. Input material: peripheral blood. These receptor sequences come from a human donor in a cohort sampled during active COVID-19.

The chain combines TRBV2 with TRBJ2-4; 12 bases map to TRBD2. This CDR3 comprises 15 residues. V lost 2 bases, J lost 4 bases, and 0 bases stayed unmatched. The germline V gene encodes CDR1 SNHLY and CDR2 FYNNEI. CDR3 region: CASSELAGGKNIQYF. The CDR3 nucleotides are TGTGCCAGCAGTGAACTAGCGGGAGGGAAAAACATTCAGTACTTC.

This chain links TRBV28 with TRBJ1-1; 8 bases are a match to TRBD1. Per the germline V gene, CDR1 is MDHEN and CDR2 is SYDVKM. CDR3 length equals 14 residues. J was trimmed by 6 bases and V by 5 bases; bases with no gene match: 8. CDR3 DNA: TGTGCCAGCAGTCCTAGGACAGGGCCCCCTGAAGCTTTCTTT. It specifies CASSPRTGPPEAFF. The full variable domain, its missing parts supplied by reference TRBV28 and TRBJ1-1, is DVKVTQSSRYLVKRTGEKVFLECVQDMDHENMFWYRQDPGLGLRLIYFSYDVKMKEKGDIPEGYSVSREKKERFSLILESASTNQTSMYLCASSPRTGPPEAFFGQGTRLTVV.